Described below is a single T cell receptor beta chain sequence and its context. V lost 9 bases and J lost 4, with 15 bases in between. Germline assignment: CDR1 LNHDA and CDR2 SQIVND (reference sequence). The CDR3 has 13 amino acids. The sample originates from a study of tumor-infiltrating lymphocytes in localized non-small cell lung cancer. Assay used: immunoSEQ multiplex PCR; TCRdb lists only in-frame clones, some missing. Of some 15,000 clones in the sample, around 82% were seen once. The clonotype was recovered from a human donor with non-small cell lung cancer. This sequence joins TRBV19 and TRBJ1-1, with D unresolved. The sample consisted of lung tumor tissue. CDR3 protein: CASLKGRTTEAFF. In nucleotides, the CDR3 is TGTGCCAGCCTGAAAGGGAGGACCACTGAAGCTTTCTTT. Full variable domain (missing parts from reference TRBV19 and TRBJ1-1): DGGITQSPKYLFRKEGQNVTLSCEQNLNHDAMYWYRQDPGQGLRLIYYSQIVNDFQKGDIAEGYSVSREKKESFPLTVTSAQKNPTAFYLCASLKGRTTEAFFGQGTRLTVV.